A selection of T cell receptor beta chains follows, all from one sample in a study of T-cell reconstitution after alpha-beta-depleted transplantation in children. TCRdb ran MiXCR on the PCR reads and lists one entry per CDR3 protein. This table holds around 580,000 distinct CDR3 sequences, around 27% found once. Sequenced here: PBMCs, sampled before TCRalphabeta/CD19-depleted stem cell transplant. Receptors originate from a boy younger than two with Wiskott-Aldrich syndrome, due to receive a stem cell transplant. CDR3s include the opening cysteine and the closing phenylalanine or tryptophan. Fields, in order: CDR3 protein, CDR3 DNA, V gene, J gene, D gene, clone size. D genes are given only for firm matches. Clone size is shown for a subset of rows, as once, few, many or a class of expanded clone.

cdr3_aa: CATSQTGLETQYF
cdr3_nt: TGTGCCACCAGCCAAACAGGGCTGGAGACCCAGTACTTC
v_call: TRBV15
j_call: TRBJ2-5
d_call: NA
clone_size: NA

cdr3_aa: CASSPLGGSSTDTQYF
cdr3_nt: TGTGCCAGCAGTCCCCTTGGAGGGTCTAGCACAGATACGCAGTATTTT
v_call: TRBV12-3/TRBV12-4
j_call: TRBJ2-3
d_call: NA
clone_size: NA

cdr3_aa: CASSSRRGSSSGVNVLTF
cdr3_nt: TGTGCCAGCAGTTCGAGAAGGGGGAGCTCCTCTGGGGTCAACGTCCTGACTTTC
v_call: TRBV28
j_call: TRBJ2-6
d_call: NA
clone_size: NA

cdr3_aa: CASSPSGSTYNEQFF
cdr3_nt: TGCGCCAGCAGCCCGAGCGGGAGCACTTACAATGAGCAGTTCTTC
v_call: TRBV5-1
j_call: TRBJ2-1
d_call: TRBD2
clone_size: NA

cdr3_aa: CASREQGARGAEAFF
cdr3_nt: TGTGCCAGCAGGGAACAGGGGGCAAGGGGAGCTGAAGCTTTCTTT
v_call: TRBV6-1
j_call: TRBJ1-1
d_call: TRBD1
clone_size: NA

cdr3_aa: CAWSRQGYTDTQYF
cdr3_nt: TGTGCCTGGAGTCGACAGGGTTATACAGATACGCAGTATTTT
v_call: TRBV30
j_call: TRBJ2-3
d_call: TRBD1
clone_size: NA

cdr3_aa: CASSQGAGAEETQYF
cdr3_nt: TGTGCCAGCAGCCAAGGAGCGGGAGCGGAAGAGACCCAGTACTTC
v_call: TRBV4-2
j_call: TRBJ2-5
d_call: TRBD2
clone_size: few

cdr3_aa: CASSTSNTEAFF
cdr3_nt: TGTGCCAGCAGTACGTCCAACACTGAAGCTTTCTTT
v_call: TRBV5-5
j_call: TRBJ1-1
d_call: NA
clone_size: NA

cdr3_aa: CASTRGVEAFF
cdr3_nt: TGTGCCAGCACCAGAGGGGTTGAAGCTTTCTTT
v_call: TRBV27
j_call: TRBJ1-1
d_call: NA
clone_size: NA

cdr3_aa: CSAKHGYTF
cdr3_nt: TGCAGTGCAAAACATGGCTACACCTTC
v_call: TRBV20-1
j_call: TRBJ1-2
d_call: NA
clone_size: few

cdr3_aa: CASSLEASGVGNEQFF
cdr3_nt: TGCGCCAGCAGCTTGGAAGCTAGCGGGGTGGGGAATGAGCAGTTCTTC
v_call: TRBV5-1
j_call: TRBJ2-1
d_call: TRBD2
clone_size: NA

cdr3_aa: CASSVLGTGEETQYF
cdr3_nt: TGTGCCAGCAGCGTTCTCGGGACAGGGGAAGAGACCCAGTACTTC
v_call: TRBV9
j_call: TRBJ2-5
d_call: TRBD1
clone_size: NA

cdr3_aa: CASSPDGLRRNIQYF
cdr3_nt: TGTGCCAGCAGCCCCGACGGACTAAGGAGGAACATTCAGTACTTC
v_call: TRBV4-2
j_call: TRBJ2-4
d_call: NA
clone_size: few

cdr3_aa: CASSLRQGLWEKLFF
cdr3_nt: TGTGCCAGCAGCTTGAGACAGGGCCTCTGGGAAAAACTGTTTTTT
v_call: TRBV7-2
j_call: TRBJ1-4
d_call: TRBD1
clone_size: NA

cdr3_aa: CASSSPSGNTIYF
cdr3_nt: TGTGCCAGCAGTTCCCCCTCTGGAAACACCATATATTTT
v_call: TRBV12-3/TRBV12-4
j_call: TRBJ1-3
d_call: NA
clone_size: once

cdr3_aa: CATSWAQPYQPQHF
cdr3_nt: TGTGCCACCTCTTGGGCACAGCCGTATCAGCCCCAGCATTTT
v_call: TRBV28
j_call: TRBJ1-5
d_call: NA
clone_size: NA

cdr3_aa: CASSGSGRYNEQFF
cdr3_nt: TGCGCCAGCAGCGGGTCCGGGCGTTACAATGAGCAGTTCTTC
v_call: TRBV5-1
j_call: TRBJ2-1
d_call: NA
clone_size: NA